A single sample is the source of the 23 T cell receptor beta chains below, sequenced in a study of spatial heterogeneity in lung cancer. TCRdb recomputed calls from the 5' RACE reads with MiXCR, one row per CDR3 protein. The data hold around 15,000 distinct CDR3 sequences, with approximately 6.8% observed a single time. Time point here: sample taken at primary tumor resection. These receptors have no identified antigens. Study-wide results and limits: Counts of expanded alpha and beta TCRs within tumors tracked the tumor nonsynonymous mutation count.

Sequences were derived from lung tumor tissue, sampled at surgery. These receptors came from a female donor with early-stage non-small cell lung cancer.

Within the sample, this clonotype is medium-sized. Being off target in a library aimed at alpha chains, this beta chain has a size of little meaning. The CDR3 coding sequence is TGTGCCAGCAGCTTAGTGGGGGGGAGGAGGGCGAGTACTGAAGCTTTCTTT. Translation gives CASSLVGGRRASTEAFF. The rearrangement links TRBV7-2 to TRBJ1-1, with D perhaps matching TRBD1 (5 bases). Trimming removed 1 base from V and 5 bases from J, with 20 bases in between. This CDR3 region has 17 residues. Germline V gene sequence: CDR1 SGHTA, CDR2 FQGNSA. Full variable domain (missing parts from reference TRBV7-2 and TRBJ1-1): GAGVSQSPSNKVTEKGKDVELRCDPISGHTALYWYRQSLGQGLEFLIYFQGNSAPDKSGLPSDRFSAERTGGSVSTLTIQRTQQEDSAVYLCASSLVGGRRASTEAFFGQGTRLTVV.

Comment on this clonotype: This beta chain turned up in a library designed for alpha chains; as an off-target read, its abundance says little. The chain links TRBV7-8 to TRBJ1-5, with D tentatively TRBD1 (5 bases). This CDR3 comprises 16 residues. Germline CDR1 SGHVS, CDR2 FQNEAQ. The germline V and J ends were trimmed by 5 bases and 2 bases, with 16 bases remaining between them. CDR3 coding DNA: TGTGCCAGCAGCCAGAGGCGGGGGGATCGCAATCAGCCCCAGCATTTT. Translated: CASSQRRGDRNQPQHF. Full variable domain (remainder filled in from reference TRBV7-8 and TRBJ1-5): GAGVSQSPRYKVAKRGQDVALRCDPISGHVSLFWYQQALGQGPEFLTYFQNEAQLDKSGLPSDRFFAERPEGSVSTLKIQRTQQEDSAVYLCASSQRRGDRNQPQHFGDGTRLSIL.

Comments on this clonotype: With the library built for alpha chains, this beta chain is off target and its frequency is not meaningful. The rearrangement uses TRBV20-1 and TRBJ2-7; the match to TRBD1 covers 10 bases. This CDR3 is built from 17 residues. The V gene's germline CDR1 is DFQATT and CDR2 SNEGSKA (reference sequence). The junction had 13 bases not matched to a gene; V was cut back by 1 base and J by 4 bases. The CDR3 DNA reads TGCAGTGCTAGAGCGGTCTTTCGGGGACAGGGGAAATACGAGCAGTACTTC. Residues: CSARAVFRGQGKYEQYF.

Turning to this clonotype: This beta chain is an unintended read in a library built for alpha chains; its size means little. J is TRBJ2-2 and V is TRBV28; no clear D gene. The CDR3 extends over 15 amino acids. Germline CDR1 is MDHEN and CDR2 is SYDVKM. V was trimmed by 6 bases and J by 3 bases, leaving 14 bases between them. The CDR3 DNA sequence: TGTGCCAGCAGGCTGGGGATGTTGGACACCGGGGAGCTGTTTTTT. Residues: CASRLGMLDTGELFF.

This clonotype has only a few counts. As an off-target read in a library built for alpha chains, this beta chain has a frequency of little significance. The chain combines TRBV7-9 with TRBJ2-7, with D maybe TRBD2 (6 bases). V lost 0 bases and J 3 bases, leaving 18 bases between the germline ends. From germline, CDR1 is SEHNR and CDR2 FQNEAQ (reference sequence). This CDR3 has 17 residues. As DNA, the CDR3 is TGTGCCAGCAGCTTAGCTCGGGACTGCGAAGATAGCTACGAGCAGTACTTC. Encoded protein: CASSLARDCEDSYEQYF.

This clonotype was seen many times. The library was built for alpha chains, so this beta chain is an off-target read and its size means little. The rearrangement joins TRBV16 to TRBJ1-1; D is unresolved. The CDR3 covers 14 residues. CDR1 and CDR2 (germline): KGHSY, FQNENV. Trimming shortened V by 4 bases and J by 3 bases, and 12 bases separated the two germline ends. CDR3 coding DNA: TGTGCCAGCAGCCCCCGAGGCGGGGACACTGAAGCTTTCTTT. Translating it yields CASSPRGGDTEAFF.

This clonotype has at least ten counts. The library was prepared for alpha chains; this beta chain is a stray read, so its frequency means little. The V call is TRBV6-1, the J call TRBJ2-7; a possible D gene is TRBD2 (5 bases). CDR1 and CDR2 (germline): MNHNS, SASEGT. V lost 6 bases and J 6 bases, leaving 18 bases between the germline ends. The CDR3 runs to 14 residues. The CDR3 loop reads CASSRDPTIGEQYF. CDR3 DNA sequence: TGTGCCAGCAGCCGGGATCCCACAATCGGCGAGCAGTACTTC.

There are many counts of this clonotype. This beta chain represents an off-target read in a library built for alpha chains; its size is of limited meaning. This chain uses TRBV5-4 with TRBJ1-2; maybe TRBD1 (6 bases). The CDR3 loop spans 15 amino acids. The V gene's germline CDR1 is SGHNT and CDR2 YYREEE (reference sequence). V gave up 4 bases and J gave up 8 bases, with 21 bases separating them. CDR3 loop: CASSPGGQIYGGYTF. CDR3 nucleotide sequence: TGTGCCAGCAGCCCAGGTGGACAGATATATGGAGGCTACACCTTC.

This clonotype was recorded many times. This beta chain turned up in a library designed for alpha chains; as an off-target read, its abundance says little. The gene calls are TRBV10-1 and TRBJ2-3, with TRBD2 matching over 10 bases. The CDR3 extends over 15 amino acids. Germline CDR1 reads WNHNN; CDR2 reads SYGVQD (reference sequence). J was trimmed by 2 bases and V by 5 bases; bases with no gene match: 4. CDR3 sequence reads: CASSSSGGYTDTQYF. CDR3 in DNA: TGCGCCAGCAGTTCTAGCGGGGGATACACAGATACGCAGTATTTT.

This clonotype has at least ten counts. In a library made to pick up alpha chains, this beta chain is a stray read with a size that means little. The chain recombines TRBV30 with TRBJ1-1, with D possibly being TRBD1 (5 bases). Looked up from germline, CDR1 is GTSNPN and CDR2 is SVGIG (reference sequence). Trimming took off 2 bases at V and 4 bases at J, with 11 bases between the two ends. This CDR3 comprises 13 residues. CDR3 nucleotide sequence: TGTGCCTGGAGTATCGCAGGGAGCACTGAAGCTTTCTTT. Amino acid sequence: CAWSIAGSTEAFF.

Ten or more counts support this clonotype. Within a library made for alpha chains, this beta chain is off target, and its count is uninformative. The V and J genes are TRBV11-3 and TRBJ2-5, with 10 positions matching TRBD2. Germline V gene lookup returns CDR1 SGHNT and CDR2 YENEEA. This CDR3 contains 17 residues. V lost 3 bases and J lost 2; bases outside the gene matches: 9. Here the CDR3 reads CASSLAVAGGLQETQYF. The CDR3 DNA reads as TGTGCCAGCAGCTTGGCCGTAGCGGGGGGCCTTCAAGAGACCCAGTACTTC.

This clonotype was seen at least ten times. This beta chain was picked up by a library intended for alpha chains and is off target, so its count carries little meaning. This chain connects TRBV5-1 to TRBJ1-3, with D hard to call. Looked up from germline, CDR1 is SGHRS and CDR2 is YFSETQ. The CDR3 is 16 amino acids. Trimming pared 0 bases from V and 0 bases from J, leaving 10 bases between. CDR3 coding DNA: TGCGCCAGCAGCTTGGATTCAACTAGCTCTGGAAACACCATATATTTT. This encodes CASSLDSTSSGNTIYF. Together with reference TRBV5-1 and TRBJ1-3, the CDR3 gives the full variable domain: KAGVTQTPRYLIKTRGQQVTLSCSPISGHRSVSWYQQTPGQGLQFLFEYFSETQRNKGNFPGRFSGRQFSNSRSEMNVSTLELGDSALYLCASSLDSTSSGNTIYFGEGSWLTVV.

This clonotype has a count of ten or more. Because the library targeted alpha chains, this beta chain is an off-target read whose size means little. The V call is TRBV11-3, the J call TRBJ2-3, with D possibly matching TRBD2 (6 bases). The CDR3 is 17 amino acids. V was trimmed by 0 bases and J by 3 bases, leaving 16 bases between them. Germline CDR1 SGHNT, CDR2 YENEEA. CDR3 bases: TGTGCCAGCAGCTTAGATCGTTGGGGGGATGGGACAGATACGCAGTATTTT. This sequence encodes CASSLDRWGDGTDTQYF.

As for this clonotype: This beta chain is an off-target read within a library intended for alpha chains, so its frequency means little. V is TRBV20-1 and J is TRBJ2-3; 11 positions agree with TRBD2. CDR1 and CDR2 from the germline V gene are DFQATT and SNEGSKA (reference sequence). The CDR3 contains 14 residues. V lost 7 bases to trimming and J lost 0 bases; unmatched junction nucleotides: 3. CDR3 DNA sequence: TGCAGTGTCATAGCGGGGGGGAGCACAGATACGCAGTATTTT. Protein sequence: CSVIAGGSTDTQYF.

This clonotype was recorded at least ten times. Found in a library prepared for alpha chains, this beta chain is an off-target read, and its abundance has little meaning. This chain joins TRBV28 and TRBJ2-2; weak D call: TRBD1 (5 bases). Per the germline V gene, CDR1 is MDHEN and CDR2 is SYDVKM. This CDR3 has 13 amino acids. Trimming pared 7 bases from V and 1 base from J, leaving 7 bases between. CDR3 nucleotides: TGTGCCAGCAACAGGCTGAACACCGGGGAGCTGTTTTTT. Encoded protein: CASNRLNTGELFF.

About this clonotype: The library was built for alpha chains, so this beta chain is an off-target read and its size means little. The CDR3 nucleotides are TGTGCCTGGGGGGACTCCCTCTCTGGGGCCAACGTCCTGACTTTC. Translating it yields CAWGDSLSGANVLTF. This chain connects TRBV30 to TRBJ2-6; maybe TRBD2 (6 bases). The length of the CDR3 is 15 residues. Germline V gene data show CDR1 as GTSNPN and CDR2 as SVGIG (reference sequence). V was cut by 5 bases and J by 0 bases, with 11 bases left in between.

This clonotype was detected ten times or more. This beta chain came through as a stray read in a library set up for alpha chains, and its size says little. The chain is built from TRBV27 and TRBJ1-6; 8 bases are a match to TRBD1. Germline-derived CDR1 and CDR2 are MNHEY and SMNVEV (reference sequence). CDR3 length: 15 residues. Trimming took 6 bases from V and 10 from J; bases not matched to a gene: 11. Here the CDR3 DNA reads TGTGCCAGCAGCCAGATCGGGACAGGCGGCTCACCCCTCCACTTT. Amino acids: CASSQIGTGGSPLHF.

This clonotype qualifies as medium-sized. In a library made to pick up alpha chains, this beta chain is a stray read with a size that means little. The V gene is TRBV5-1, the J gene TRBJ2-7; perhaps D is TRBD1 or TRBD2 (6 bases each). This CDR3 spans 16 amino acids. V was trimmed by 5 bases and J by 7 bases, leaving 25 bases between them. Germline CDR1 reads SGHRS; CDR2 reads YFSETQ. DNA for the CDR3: TGCGCCAGCAGTGAATGGGGGGCGACCGGGACTGGAGAGCAGTACTTC. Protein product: CASSEWGATGTGEQYF.

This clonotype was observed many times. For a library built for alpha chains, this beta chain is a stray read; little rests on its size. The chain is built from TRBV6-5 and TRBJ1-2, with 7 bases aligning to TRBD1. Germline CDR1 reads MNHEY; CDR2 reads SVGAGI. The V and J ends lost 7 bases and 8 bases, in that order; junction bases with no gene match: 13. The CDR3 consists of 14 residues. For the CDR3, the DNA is TGTGCCAGCACAAGAACAGGCACAGGGGTGGGCTACACCTTC. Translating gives CASTRTGTGVGYTF.

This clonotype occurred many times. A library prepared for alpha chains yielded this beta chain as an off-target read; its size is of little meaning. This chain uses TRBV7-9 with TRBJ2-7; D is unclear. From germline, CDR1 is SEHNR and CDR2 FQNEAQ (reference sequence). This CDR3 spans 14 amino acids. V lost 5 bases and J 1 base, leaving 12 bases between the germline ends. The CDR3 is CASSPSAVSYEQYF. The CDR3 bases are TGTGCCAGCAGCCCCTCGGCGGTATCCTACGAGCAGTACTTC. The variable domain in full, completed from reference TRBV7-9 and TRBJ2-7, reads DTGVSQNPRHKITKRGQNVTFRCDPISEHNRLYWYRQTLGQGPEFLTYFQNEAQLEKSRLLSDRFSAERPKGSFSTLEIQRTEQGDSAMYLCASSPSAVSYEQYFGPGTRLTVT.

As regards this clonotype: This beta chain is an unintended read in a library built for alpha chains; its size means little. CDR3 sequence (DNA): TGTGCCAGCAGTACCCGGACGGTGAACACTGAAGCTTTCTTT. Its translation: CASSTRTVNTEAFF. The chain employs TRBV6-1 and TRBJ1-1, with no clear D. V lost 5 bases and J 0 bases, leaving 10 bases between the germline ends. Germline V gene data show CDR1 as MNHNS and CDR2 as SASEGT. The CDR3 consists of 14 residues.

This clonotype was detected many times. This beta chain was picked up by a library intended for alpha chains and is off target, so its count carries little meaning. CDR3 amino acids: CASSTWTLNEQFF. CDR3 sequence (DNA): TGTGCCAGCAGCACATGGACCCTCAACGAGCAGTTCTTC. The rearrangement joins TRBV7-2 to TRBJ2-1; D is unresolved. There are 13 residues in the CDR3. V dropped 5 bases and J dropped 10 bases, with 15 bases sitting between them. The V gene's germline CDR1 is SGHTA and CDR2 FQGNSA. Variable domain in full (rest from reference TRBV7-2 and TRBJ2-1): GAGVSQSPSNKVTEKGKDVELRCDPISGHTALYWYRQSLGQGLEFLIYFQGNSAPDKSGLPSDRFSAERTGGSVSTLTIQRTQQEDSAVYLCASSTWTLNEQFFGPGTRLTVL.

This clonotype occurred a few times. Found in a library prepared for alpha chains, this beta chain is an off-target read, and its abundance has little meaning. The CDR3: CASSLDRVHEQFF. The CDR3 DNA sequence: TGTGCCAGCAGCCTAGACAGGGTGCATGAGCAGTTCTTC. The chain couples TRBV11-1 to TRBJ2-1; TRBD1 aligns across 7 bases. Trimming removed 5 bases from V and 8 bases from J; junction bases left unmatched: 6. The germline CDR1 and CDR2 sequences are SGHAT and FQDESV (reference sequence). The CDR3 contains 13 residues.